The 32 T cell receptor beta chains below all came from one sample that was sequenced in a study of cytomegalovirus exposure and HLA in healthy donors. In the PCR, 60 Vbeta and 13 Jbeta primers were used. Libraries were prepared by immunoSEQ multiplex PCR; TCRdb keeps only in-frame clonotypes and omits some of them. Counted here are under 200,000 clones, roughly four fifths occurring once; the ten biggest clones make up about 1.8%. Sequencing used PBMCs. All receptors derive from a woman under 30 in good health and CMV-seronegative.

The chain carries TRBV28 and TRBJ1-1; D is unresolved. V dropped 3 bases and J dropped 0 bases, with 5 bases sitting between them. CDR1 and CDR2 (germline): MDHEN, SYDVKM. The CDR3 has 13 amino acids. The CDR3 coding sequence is TGTGCCAGCAGTTTTATCGTGAACACTGAAGCTTTCTTT. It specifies CASSFIVNTEAFF.

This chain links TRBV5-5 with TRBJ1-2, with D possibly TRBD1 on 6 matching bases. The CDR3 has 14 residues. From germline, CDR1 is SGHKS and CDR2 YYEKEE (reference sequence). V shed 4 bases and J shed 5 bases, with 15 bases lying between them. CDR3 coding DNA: TGTGCCAGCAGCAAAGTCCTACAGGGATATGGCTACACCTTC. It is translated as CASSKVLQGYGYTF.

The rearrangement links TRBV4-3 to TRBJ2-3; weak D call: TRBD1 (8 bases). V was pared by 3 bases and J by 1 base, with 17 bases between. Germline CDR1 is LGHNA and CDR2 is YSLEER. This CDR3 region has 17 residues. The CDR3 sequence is CASSHDRGGSGTDTQYF. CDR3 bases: TGCGCCAGCAGCCATGACAGGGGCGGGAGCGGCACAGATACGCAGTATTTT.

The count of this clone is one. The CDR3 region has the DNA TGTGCCAGCAGTTTGACAGGTTACGGGAATAATTCACCCCTCCACTTT. Its protein is CASSLTGYGNNSPLHF. V and J are TRBV6-5 and TRBJ1-6; D is perhaps TRBD1 (6 bases). Trimming removed 4 bases at V and 5 bases at J, with 15 bases between. The CDR3 sequence is 16 residues long. The germline V gene encodes CDR1 MNHEY and CDR2 SVGAGI.

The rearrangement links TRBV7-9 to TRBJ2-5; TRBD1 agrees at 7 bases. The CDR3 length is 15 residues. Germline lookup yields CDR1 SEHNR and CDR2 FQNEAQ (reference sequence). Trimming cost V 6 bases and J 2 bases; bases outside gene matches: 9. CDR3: CASRDGATGQETQYF. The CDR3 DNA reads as TGTGCCAGCAGGGACGGGGCGACAGGGCAAGAGACCCAGTACTTC.

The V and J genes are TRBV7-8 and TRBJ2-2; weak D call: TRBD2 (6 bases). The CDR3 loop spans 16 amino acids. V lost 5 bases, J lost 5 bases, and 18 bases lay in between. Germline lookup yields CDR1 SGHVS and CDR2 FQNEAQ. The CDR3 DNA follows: TGTGCCAGCAGCGGCCGCGGGACTCCCATGACCGGGGAGCTGTTTTTT. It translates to CASSGRGTPMTGELFF.

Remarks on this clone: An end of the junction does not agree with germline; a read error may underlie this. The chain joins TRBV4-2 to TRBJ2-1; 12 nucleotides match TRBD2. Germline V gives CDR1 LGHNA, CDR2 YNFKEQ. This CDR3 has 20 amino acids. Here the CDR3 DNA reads TGTGCCACCAGCCAAGGGGGACTAGCGGGCCGACTGGGGCGCTACAATGAGCAGTTCTTC. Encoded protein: CATSQGGLAGRLGRYNEQFF.

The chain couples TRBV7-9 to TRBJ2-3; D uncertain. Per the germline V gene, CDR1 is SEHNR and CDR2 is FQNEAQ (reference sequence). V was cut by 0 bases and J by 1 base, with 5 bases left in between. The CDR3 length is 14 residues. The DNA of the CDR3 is TGTGCCAGCAGCTTAGCCCCGGGCACAGATACGCAGTATTTT. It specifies CASSLAPGTDTQYF.

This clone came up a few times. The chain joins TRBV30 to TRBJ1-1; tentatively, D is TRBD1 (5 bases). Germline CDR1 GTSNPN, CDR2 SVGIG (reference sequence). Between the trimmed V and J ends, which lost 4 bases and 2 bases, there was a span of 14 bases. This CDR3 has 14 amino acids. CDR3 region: CAWTRGSKNTEAFF. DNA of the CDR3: TGTGCCTGGACCCGGGGGAGCAAAAACACTGAAGCTTTCTTT.

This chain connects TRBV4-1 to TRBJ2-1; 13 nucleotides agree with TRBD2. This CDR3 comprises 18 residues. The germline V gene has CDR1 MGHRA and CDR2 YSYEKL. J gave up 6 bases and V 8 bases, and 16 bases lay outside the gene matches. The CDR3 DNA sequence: TGCGCCAGCCATCGGGGACTAGCGGGACCGCCGGGGTCCAATGAGCAGTTCTTC. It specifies CASHRGLAGPPGSNEQFF.

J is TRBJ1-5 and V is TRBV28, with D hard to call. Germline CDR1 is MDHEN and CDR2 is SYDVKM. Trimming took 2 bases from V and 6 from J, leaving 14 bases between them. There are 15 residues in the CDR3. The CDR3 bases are TGTGCCAGCAGTTTAGAAGGGAGCGGACGTCAGCCCCAGCATTTT. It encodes CASSLEGSGRQPQHF.

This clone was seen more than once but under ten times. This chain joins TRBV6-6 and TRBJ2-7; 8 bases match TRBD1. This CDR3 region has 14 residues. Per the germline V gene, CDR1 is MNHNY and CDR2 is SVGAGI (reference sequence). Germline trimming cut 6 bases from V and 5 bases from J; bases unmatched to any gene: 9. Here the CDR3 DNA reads TGTGCCAGCAGCGAGTACAGGGGGATCGACGAGCAGTACGTC. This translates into CASSEYRGIDEQYV.

CDR3 loop: CASSMDSNIYEQYF. DNA of the CDR3: TGTGCCAGTAGTATGGACTCGAATATCTACGAGCAGTACTTC. The V gene is TRBV19, the J gene TRBJ2-7, with D possibly TRBD2 on 5 matching bases. Germline-derived CDR1 and CDR2 are LNHDA and SQIVND (reference sequence). CDR3 length: 14 residues. V lost 3 bases and J lost 3, with 12 bases in between.

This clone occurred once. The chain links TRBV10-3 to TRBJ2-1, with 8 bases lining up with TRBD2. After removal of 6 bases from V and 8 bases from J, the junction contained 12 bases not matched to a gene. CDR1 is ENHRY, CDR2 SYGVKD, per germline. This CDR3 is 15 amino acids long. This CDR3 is CAIRDPRTSIDEQFF. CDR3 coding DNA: TGTGCCATCAGGGACCCCCGGACTAGCATCGATGAGCAGTTCTTC.

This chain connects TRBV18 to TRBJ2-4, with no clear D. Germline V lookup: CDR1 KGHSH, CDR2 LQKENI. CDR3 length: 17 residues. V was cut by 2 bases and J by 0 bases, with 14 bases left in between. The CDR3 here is CASSPTTRGIAKNIQYF. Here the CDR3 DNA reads TGTGCCAGCTCACCAACTACTCGCGGAATAGCCAAAAACATTCAGTACTTC.

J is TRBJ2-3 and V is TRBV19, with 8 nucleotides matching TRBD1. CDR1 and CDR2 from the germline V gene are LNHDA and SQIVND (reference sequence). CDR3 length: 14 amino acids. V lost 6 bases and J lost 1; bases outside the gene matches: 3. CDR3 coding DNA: TGTGCCAGTAGAGCGGACAGGGGCACAGATACGCAGTATTTT. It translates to CASRADRGTDTQYF.

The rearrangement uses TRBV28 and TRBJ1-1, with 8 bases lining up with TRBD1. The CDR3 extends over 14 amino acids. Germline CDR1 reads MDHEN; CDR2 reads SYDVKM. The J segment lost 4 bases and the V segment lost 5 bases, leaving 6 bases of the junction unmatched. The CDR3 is CASSPQGAPTEAFF. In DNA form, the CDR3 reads TGTGCCAGCAGTCCCCAGGGGGCCCCCACTGAAGCTTTCTTT.

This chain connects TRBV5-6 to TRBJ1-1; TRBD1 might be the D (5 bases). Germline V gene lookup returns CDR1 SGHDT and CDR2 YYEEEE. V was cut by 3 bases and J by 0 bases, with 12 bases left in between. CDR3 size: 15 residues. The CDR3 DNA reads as TGTGCCAGCAGCTGGTGGGGACTGTTGAACACTGAAGCTTTCTTT. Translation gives CASSWWGLLNTEAFF.

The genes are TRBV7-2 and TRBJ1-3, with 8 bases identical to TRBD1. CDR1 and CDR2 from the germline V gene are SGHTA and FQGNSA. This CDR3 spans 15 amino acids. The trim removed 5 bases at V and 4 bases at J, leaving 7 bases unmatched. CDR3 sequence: CASSARTGSGNTIYF. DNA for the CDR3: TGTGCCAGCAGCGCCCGGACAGGGTCCGGAAACACCATATATTTT.

CDR3: CASSPHSLIEAFF. The CDR3 nucleotides read TGTGCCAGCAGTCCTCACTCGCTAATCGAAGCTTTCTTT. V gene TRBV27 combines with J gene TRBJ1-1; the D is unclear. The V gene lost 5 bases and the J gene lost 8 bases, with 15 bases spanning the gap. The CDR3 is 13 residues long. Germline lookup yields CDR1 MNHEY and CDR2 SMNVEV (reference sequence).

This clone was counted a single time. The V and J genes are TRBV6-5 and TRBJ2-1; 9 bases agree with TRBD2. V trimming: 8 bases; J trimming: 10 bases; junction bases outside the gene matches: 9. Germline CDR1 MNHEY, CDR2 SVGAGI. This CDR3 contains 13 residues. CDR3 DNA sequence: TGTGCCAGCGGGGCGGGAGGGCTACGGGAGCAGTTCTTC. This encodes CASGAGGLREQFF.

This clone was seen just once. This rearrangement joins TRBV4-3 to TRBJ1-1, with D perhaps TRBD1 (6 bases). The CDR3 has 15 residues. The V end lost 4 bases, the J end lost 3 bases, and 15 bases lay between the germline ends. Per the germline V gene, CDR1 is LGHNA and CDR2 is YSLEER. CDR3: CASSPSGGAYTEAFF. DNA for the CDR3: TGCGCCAGCAGCCCGAGCGGGGGCGCGTACACTGAAGCTTTCTTT.

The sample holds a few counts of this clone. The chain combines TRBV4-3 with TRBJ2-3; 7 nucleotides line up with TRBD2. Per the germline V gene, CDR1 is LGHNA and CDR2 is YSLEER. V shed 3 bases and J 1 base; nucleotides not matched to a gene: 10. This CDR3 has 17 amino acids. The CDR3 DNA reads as TGCGCCAGCAGCCAGAAAGAGGGCCTAGCGGGCACAGATACGCAGTATTTT. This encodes CASSQKEGLAGTDTQYF.

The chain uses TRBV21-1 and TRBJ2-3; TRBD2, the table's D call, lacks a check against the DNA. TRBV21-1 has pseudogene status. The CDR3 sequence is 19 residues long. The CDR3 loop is CASSKEEDVGTSGTDTQYF. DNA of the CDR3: TGTGCCAGCAGCAAAGAGGAGGATGTAGGGACTAGCGGCACAGATACGCAGTATTTT.

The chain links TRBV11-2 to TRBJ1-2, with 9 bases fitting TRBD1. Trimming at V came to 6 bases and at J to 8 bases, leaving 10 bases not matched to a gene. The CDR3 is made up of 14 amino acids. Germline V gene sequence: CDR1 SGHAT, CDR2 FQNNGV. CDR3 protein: CASSPGTGSIGYTF. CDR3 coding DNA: TGTGCCAGCAGTCCCGGGACAGGGAGTATCGGCTACACCTTC. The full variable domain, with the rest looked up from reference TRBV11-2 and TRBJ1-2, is EAGVAQSPRYKIIEKRQSVAFWCNPISGHATLYWYQQILGQGPKLLIQFQNNGVVDDSQLPKDRFSAERLKGVDSTLKIQPAKLEDSAVYLCASSPGTGSIGYTFGSGTRLTVV.

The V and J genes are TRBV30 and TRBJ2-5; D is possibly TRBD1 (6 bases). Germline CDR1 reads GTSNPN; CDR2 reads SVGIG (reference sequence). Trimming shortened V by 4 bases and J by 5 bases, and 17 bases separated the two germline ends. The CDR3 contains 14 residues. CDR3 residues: CAWTGFWGLETQYF. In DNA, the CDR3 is TGTGCCTGGACTGGATTCTGGGGGCTGGAGACCCAGTACTTC.

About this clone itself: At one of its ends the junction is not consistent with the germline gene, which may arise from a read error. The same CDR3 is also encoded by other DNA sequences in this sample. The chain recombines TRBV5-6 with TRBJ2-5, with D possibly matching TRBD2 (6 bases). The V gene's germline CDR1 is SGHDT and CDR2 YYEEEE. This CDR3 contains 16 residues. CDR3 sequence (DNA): TGCGCCAGCAGCTTGGCTGGCAGCGGCGGGGAGGAGACCCAGTACTTC. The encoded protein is CASSLAGSGGEETQYF.

CDR3 amino acids: CASSSSWEGGETQYF. CDR3 bases: TGTGCCAGCAGCTCATCGTGGGAGGGCGGAGAGACCCAGTACTTC. J is TRBJ2-5 and V is TRBV5-4; TRBD2 agrees at 7 bases. The junction had 9 bases not matched to a gene; V was cut back by 3 bases and J by 4 bases. Germline V gene lookup returns CDR1 SGHNT and CDR2 YYREEE (reference sequence). CDR3 length: 15 residues.

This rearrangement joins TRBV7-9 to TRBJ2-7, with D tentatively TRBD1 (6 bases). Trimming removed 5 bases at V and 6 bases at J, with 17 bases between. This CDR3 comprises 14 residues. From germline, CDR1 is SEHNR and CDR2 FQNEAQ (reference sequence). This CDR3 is CASSPRGGAREQYF. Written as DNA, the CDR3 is TGTGCCAGCAGCCCCAGGGGTGGAGCCCGCGAGCAGTACTTC.

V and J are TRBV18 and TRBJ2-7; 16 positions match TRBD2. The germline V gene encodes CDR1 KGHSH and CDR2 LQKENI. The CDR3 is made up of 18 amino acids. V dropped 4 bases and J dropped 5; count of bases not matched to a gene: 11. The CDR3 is CASSLGTSGRAVPHEQYV. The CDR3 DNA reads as TGTGCCAGCTCACTGGGGACTAGCGGGAGGGCCGTCCCCCACGAGCAGTACGTC.

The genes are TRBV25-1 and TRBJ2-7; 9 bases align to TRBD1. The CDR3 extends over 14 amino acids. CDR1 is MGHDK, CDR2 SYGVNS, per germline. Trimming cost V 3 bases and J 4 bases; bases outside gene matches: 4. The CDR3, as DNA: TGTGCCAGCAGTGACCCGGGGACAGGGTACGAGCAGTACTTC. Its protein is CASSDPGTGYEQYF.

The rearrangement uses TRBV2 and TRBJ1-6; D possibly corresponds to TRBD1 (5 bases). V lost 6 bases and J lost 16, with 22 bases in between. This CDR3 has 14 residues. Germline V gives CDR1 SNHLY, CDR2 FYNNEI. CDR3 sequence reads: CASRVDWGSPRLHF. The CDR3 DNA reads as TGTGCCAGCAGAGTAGACTGGGGCAGCCCCCGTCTCCACTTT.